Shown below are 24 T cell receptor beta chains from a single sample sequenced in a study of regulatory T cells in long-lasting Graves disease. Time point indicated: newly diagnosed GD, antithyroid drugs for less than 3 months. The authors made the TCR library using RNA they extracted from PBMCs. In building TCR beta libraries, iRepertoire HTBI primers were used together with Arm-PCR of CDR3 regions. MiXCR was run by TCRdb on the multiplex PCR reads, yielding one entry per CDR3 protein. Among about 200,000 distinct CDR3 sequences, roughly a fifth were seen once, and the ten largest hold about 10%. The sample was also linked to a second study, of T cells in Graves' hyperthyroidism and ophthalmopathy.

The sequencing used peripheral blood mononuclear cells (PBMCs), collected at new diagnosis, from a patient treated with antithyroid drugs. These receptor sequences come from a woman younger than 45 with Graves disease.

This clonotype was picked up many times. J is TRBJ1-1 and V is TRBV30; D possibly corresponds to TRBD1 (5 bases). The V gene's germline CDR1 is GTSNPN and CDR2 SVGIG (reference sequence). The germline V and J ends were trimmed by 0 bases and 4 bases, with 12 bases remaining between them. The CDR3 length is 14 residues. DNA for the CDR3: TGTGCCTGGAGTGTGACAGACGGGAGCACTGAAGCTTTCTTT. Amino acid sequence: CAWSVTDGSTEAFF. Full variable domain (remainder filled in from reference TRBV30 and TRBJ1-1): SQTIHQWPATLVQPVGSPLSLECTVEGTSNPNLYWYRQAAGRGLQLLFYSVGIGQISSEVPQNLSASRPQDRQFILSSKKLLLSDSGFYLCAWSVTDGSTEAFFGQGTRLTVV.

The V and J genes are TRBV30 and TRBJ1-1, with D possibly TRBD1 on 6 matching bases. Trimming removed 2 bases from V and 6 bases from J, with 10 bases in between. This CDR3 comprises 12 residues. The germline V gene encodes CDR1 GTSNPN and CDR2 SVGIG (reference sequence). The CDR3 DNA reads TGTGCCTGGAGTAGGGGGGGCCCTGAAGCTTTCTTT. Translating gives CAWSRGGPEAFF. Supplemented by reference TRBV30 and TRBJ1-1, the full variable domain reads SQTIHQWPATLVQPVGSPLSLECTVEGTSNPNLYWYRQAAGRGLQLLFYSVGIGQISSEVPQNLSASRPQDRQFILSSKKLLLSDSGFYLCAWSRGGPEAFFGQGTRLTVV.

The chain couples TRBV28 to TRBJ2-7; 8 nucleotides line up with TRBD1. The CDR3 sequence is 18 residues long. Germline V gene sequence: CDR1 MDHEN, CDR2 SYDVKM. With V trimmed by 3 bases and J by 0 bases, 13 bases remained unmatched. The CDR3 DNA sequence: TGTGCCAGCAGTTTGGACAGGGCCGACTCCTCCCTCTCCTACGAGCAGTACTTC. The encoded protein is CASSLDRADSSLSYEQYF.

The gene calls are TRBV20-1 and TRBJ1-2; 9 bases match TRBD1. Germline V CDR1 and CDR2: DFQATT, SNEGSKA (reference sequence). V gave up 4 bases and J gave up 4 bases; unmatched junction bases: 4. The CDR3 sequence is 13 residues long. The chain's CDR3 is CSATGQGIYGYTF. The CDR3 region has the DNA TGCAGTGCTACCGGACAGGGGATCTATGGCTACACCTTC.

This clonotype was found many times. This rearrangement joins TRBV29-1 to TRBJ2-5, with 7 bases identical to TRBD2. Germline V gene sequence: CDR1 SQVTM, CDR2 ANQGSEA. The CDR3 sequence is 12 residues long. The trim removed 4 bases at V and 2 bases at J, leaving 1 base unmatched. CDR3 protein: CSVGGGQETQYF. As DNA, the CDR3 is TGCAGCGTTGGGGGGGGGCAAGAGACCCAGTACTTC. Full variable domain (rest looked up from reference TRBV29-1 and TRBJ2-5): SAVISQKPSRDICQRGTSLTIQCQVDSQVTMMFWYRQQPGQSLTLIATANQGSEATYESGFVIDKFPISRPNLTFSTLTVSNMSPEDSSIYLCSVGGGQETQYFGPGTRLLVL.

The sample holds many counts of this clonotype. The V and J genes are TRBV5-1 and TRBJ2-3, with TRBD2 matching 10 bases. The V gene's germline CDR1 is SGHRS and CDR2 YFSETQ. V trimming: 4 bases; J trimming: 4 bases; junction bases outside the gene matches: 3. CDR3 length: 14 residues. Written as DNA, the CDR3 is TGCGCCAGCAGCCCCGGGACTAGCGCAGATACGCAGTATTTT. It yields the protein CASSPGTSADTQYF.

The table lists this clonotype with a few counts. This chain joins TRBV14 and TRBJ2-1; D is uncertain. This CDR3 is 14 amino acids long. The germline gives CDR1 SGHDN, CDR2 FVKESK. V dropped 0 bases and J dropped 4 bases, with 7 bases sitting between them. This CDR3 is CASSQDQGYNEQFF. CDR3 nucleotides: TGTGCCAGCAGCCAAGATCAAGGGTACAATGAGCAGTTCTTC.

The chain links TRBV20-1 to TRBJ2-5; the D gene is possibly TRBD2 (5 bases). V was shortened by 6 bases and J by 5 bases, with 22 bases between the two germline ends. CDR1 is DFQATT, CDR2 SNEGSKA, per germline (reference sequence). The CDR3 spans 15 residues. The CDR3 protein is CSAPGPWVERETQYF. DNA of the CDR3: TGCAGTGCCCCAGGCCCCTGGGTGGAGCGGGAGACCCAGTACTTC.

This clonotype appeared many times. The J gene is TRBJ2-3, the V gene TRBV5-1; 12 bases match TRBD2. Unmatched junction bases numbered 6, after V lost 4 bases and J lost 6 bases. This CDR3 is 15 amino acids long. Per the germline V gene, CDR1 is SGHRS and CDR2 is YFSETQ. This chain's CDR3 is CASSETSGRGDTQYF. The CDR3 nucleotides are TGCGCCAGCAGCGAGACTAGCGGGAGAGGGGATACGCAGTATTTT.

The chain uses TRBV28 and TRBJ2-1, with 11 nucleotides matching TRBD2. Germline-derived CDR1 and CDR2 are MDHEN and SYDVKM. The CDR3 runs to 14 residues. The trim removed 6 bases at V and 8 bases at J, leaving 6 bases unmatched. The CDR3 loop is CASSPSGRLDEQFF. The CDR3, as DNA: TGTGCCAGCAGCCCTAGCGGGAGGTTGGATGAGCAGTTCTTC.

This clonotype was counted once. V and J are TRBV5-1 and TRBJ2-2; no clear D. The CDR3 loop spans 15 amino acids. The V end was cut by 2 bases, the J end by 6 bases, with 14 bases between. Germline V gene lookup returns CDR1 SGHRS and CDR2 YFSETQ. The CDR3 bases are TGCGCCAGCAGCTTATTGGCGAAAAGCCCCGGGGAGCTGTTTTTT. The encoded protein is CASSLLAKSPGELFF.

This clonotype was found many times. V and J are TRBV20-1 and TRBJ2-6, with D maybe TRBD1 (5 bases). The CDR3 extends over 16 amino acids. Trimming took off 6 bases at V and 0 bases at J, with 15 bases between the two ends. Germline V gives CDR1 DFQATT, CDR2 SNEGSKA (reference sequence). The CDR3 bases are TGCAGTGCAATGCCTTTGGGGCTCTCTGGGGCCAACGTCCTGACTTTC. Protein product: CSAMPLGLSGANVLTF.

This clonotype was picked up many times. Germline and junction disagree at one end, which may indicate a read error. The chain combines TRBV6-2 or TRBV6-3 with TRBJ2-3, with D possibly matching TRBD2 (5 bases). Germline loops: CDR1 MNHEY, CDR2 SVGEGT. The CDR3 is 12 residues long. The CDR3 is CASSPDLDTQYF. As DNA, the CDR3 is TGCGCCAGCAGTCCGGACTTGGATACGCAGTATTTT.

This clonotype showed up many times. The chain uses TRBV28 and TRBJ1-6, with D possibly matching TRBD1 (5 bases). Germline V gives CDR1 MDHEN, CDR2 SYDVKM. This CDR3 has 15 residues. The V gene lost 6 bases and the J gene lost 8 bases, with 17 bases spanning the gap. CDR3 sequence (DNA): TGTGCCAGCAGCCGGGGGGGGACTGGGGATTCACCCCTCCACTTT. Encoded protein: CASSRGGTGDSPLHF.

This clonotype was detected many times. This chain links TRBV27 with TRBJ1-2, with TRBD1 identical over 9 bases. After removal of 10 bases from V and 2 bases from J, the junction contained 11 bases not matched to a gene. The length of the CDR3 is 15 residues. The germline V gene has CDR1 MNHEY and CDR2 SMNVEV (reference sequence). In DNA, the CDR3 is TGTGCCACCTACTTGCGGGGGACAGGGAACTATGGCTACACCTTC. This gives the protein CATYLRGTGNYGYTF.

The CDR3 region has the DNA TGTGCCAGCAGTTTTGAGGGGGCGGAAAGCTACGAGCAGTACTTC. Translating gives CASSFEGAESYEQYF. This chain links TRBV28 with TRBJ2-7, with TRBD1 matching over 7 bases. CDR3 length: 15 residues. Germline V lookup: CDR1 MDHEN, CDR2 SYDVKM. V shed 3 bases and J 3 bases; nucleotides not matched to a gene: 8.

This chain uses TRBV6-1 with TRBJ1-5, with 7 bases identical to TRBD1. This CDR3 is built from 15 residues. Germline V gene data show CDR1 as MNHNS and CDR2 as SASEGT. V gave up 7 bases and J gave up 6 bases; unmatched junction bases: 12. CDR3 amino acids: CASTPAGRGPQPQHF. CDR3 sequence (DNA): TGTGCCAGCACCCCGGCTGGGAGGGGGCCTCAGCCCCAGCATTTT.

This clonotype was counted at least ten times. The J gene is TRBJ2-2, the V gene TRBV20-1; maybe TRBD1 (5 bases). CDR1 is DFQATT and CDR2 is SNEGSKA in the germline V gene (reference sequence). Trimming took 2 bases from V and 6 from J, leaving 16 bases between them. CDR3 length: 15 residues. CDR3 residues: CSARWGPRVPGELFF. CDR3 nucleotides: TGCAGTGCTAGATGGGGCCCCCGGGTCCCCGGGGAGCTGTTTTTT.

Remarks on this clonotype: Just one base apart from a much larger clone, this may be a read error. The CDR3 does not close with the conserved phenylalanine or tryptophan, likely indicating a read error. The chain has TRBV7-9 and TRBJ2-1; D not resolved. Germline V gene data show CDR1 as SEHNR and CDR2 as FQNEAQ (reference sequence). Trimming shortened V by 3 bases and J by 0 bases, and 9 bases separated the two germline ends. The CDR3 has 15 residues. The CDR3 bases are TGTGCCAGCAGCTTGGGCTCGAGCTCCTACAATGAGCAGTTCTCC. The encoded protein is CASSLGSSSYNEQFS.

The sample holds many counts of this clonotype. The chain couples TRBV11-3 to TRBJ1-3; 7 bases agree with TRBD1. Unmatched junction bases numbered 6, after V lost 4 bases and J lost 0 bases. Looked up from germline, CDR1 is SGHNT and CDR2 is YENEEA. This CDR3 is 16 amino acids long. The CDR3 spells CASSSSWDSSGNTIYF. Written as DNA, the CDR3 is TGTGCCAGCAGCTCGAGTTGGGACAGCTCTGGAAACACCATATATTTT. Combining the CDR3 with reference TRBV11-3 and TRBJ1-3 gives the whole variable domain EAGVVQSPRYKIIEKKQPVAFWCNPISGHNTLYWYLQNLGQGPELLIRYENEEAVDDSQLPKDRFSAERLKGVDSTLKIQPAELGDSAVYLCASSSSWDSSGNTIYFGEGSWLTVV.

The CDR3 protein is CASSLSGTYQDTEAFF. CDR3 bases: TGTGCCAGCAGCCTTTCTGGGACCTACCAGGACACTGAAGCTTTCTTT. The chain couples TRBV7-2 to TRBJ1-1, with a tentative D call TRBD1 (5 bases). Germline lookup yields CDR1 SGHTA and CDR2 FQGNSA. The germline V and J ends were trimmed by 5 bases and 3 bases, with 19 bases remaining between them. This CDR3 spans 16 amino acids.

This clonotype was picked up many times. A much bigger clone sits one base away, suggesting this may be a read error. Given the absence of the conserved phenylalanine or tryptophan at the CDR3 end, a read error is likely. The rearrangement links TRBV2 to TRBJ1-1; 8 nucleotides line up with TRBD1. This CDR3 is 13 amino acids long. Unmatched junction bases numbered 9, after V lost 5 bases and J lost 10 bases. CDR1 SNHLY and CDR2 FYNNEI come from the germline V gene. The CDR3 spells CASSPSWTGRAFL. In DNA form, the CDR3 reads TGTGCCAGCAGTCCTTCCTGGACAGGGAGAGCTTTCCTT.

Concerning this clonotype: This sequence is one base from a far larger clone and is likely a read error. In DNA, the CDR3 is TGTGTCAGCAGCTTAGGGGCAGTAAAGGAAGAGACCCAGTACTTC. Translation gives CVSSLGAVKEETQYF. This chain connects TRBV11-2 to TRBJ2-7; tentatively, D is TRBD1 (5 bases). Judging by the DNA end, TRBJ2-5 fits better; the J call may be wrong. Germline V lookup: CDR1 SGHAT, CDR2 FQNNGV. This CDR3 is 15 amino acids long.

This clonotype was recorded at least ten times. The chain couples TRBV5-1 to TRBJ2-5, with D unclear. Trimming shortened V by 1 base and J by 2 bases, and 9 bases separated the two germline ends. The CDR3 runs to 14 residues. Germline CDR1 and CDR2: SGHRS and YFSETQ. The chain's CDR3 is CASSLSAAQETQYF. CDR3 in DNA: TGCGCCAGCAGCTTGTCGGCCGCTCAAGAGACCCAGTACTTC.